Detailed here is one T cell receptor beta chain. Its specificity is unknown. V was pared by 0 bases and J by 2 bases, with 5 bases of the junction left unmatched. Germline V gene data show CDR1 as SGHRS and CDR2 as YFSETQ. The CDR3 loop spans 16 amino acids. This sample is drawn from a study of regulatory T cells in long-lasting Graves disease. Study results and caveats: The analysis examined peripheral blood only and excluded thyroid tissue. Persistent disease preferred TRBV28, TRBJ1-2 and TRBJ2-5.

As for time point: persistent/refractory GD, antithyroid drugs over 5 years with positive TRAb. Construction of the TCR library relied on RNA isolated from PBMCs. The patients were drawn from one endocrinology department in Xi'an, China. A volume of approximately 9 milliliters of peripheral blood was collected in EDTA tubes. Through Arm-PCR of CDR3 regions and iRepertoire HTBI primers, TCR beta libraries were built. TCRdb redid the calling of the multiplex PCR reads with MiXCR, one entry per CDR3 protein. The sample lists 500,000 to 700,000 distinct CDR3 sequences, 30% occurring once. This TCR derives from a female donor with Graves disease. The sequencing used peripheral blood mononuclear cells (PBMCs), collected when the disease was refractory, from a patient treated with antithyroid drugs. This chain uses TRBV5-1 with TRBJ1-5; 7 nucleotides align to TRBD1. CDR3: CASSLGDRVGNQPQHF. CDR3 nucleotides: TGCGCCAGCAGCTTGGGAGACAGGGTCGGCAATCAGCCCCAGCATTTT.